This paragraph reports one TCR beta chain. No antigen is known for it. Making TCR beta cDNA involved approximately 520 ng total RNA and a constant-region primer. Library construction for TCR beta comprised three nested multiplex PCR rounds performed with slightly modified ARM-PCR. TRBV1-TRBV30 forward primers paired with a C-beta reverse primer were used in the first two PCR rounds, which ran roughly 9 cycles each. MiXCR was run by TCRdb on the multiplex PCR reads, yielding one entry per CDR3 protein. Found here are about 180,000 distinct CDR3 sequences, 50% to 75% of them singletons; the top ten hold 72%. The CDR3 sequence is 12 residues long. The V end was cut by 0 bases, the J end by 6 bases, with 6 bases between. CDR1 and CDR2 from the germline V gene are SGHVS and FQNEAQ. Alongside blood RNA obtained from unsorted whole blood, germline DNA was also extracted. Approximately 4 milliliters of peripheral blood were drawn presurgically.

The sample belongs to a study of tumor-infiltrating lymphocytes in primary liver carcinoma. General observations from the study: The samples were not sorted (they were bulk), so CD4+ and CD8+ repertoires were not compared.

The sequence was obtained from a man between 40 and 49 years old with primary liver carcinoma and hepatitis B virus infection. The sequenced sample consisted of peripheral blood. The chain recombines TRBV7-8 with TRBJ2-7; D is ambiguous. CDR3 nucleotides: TGTGCCAGCAGCTTAGCCAGTGGCGAGCAGTACTTC. Protein sequence: CASSLASGEQYF. Full variable domain (remainder filled in from reference TRBV7-8 and TRBJ2-7): GAGVSQSPRYKVAKRGQDVALRCDPISGHVSLFWYQQALGQGPEFLTYFQNEAQLDKSGLPSDRFFAERPEGSVSTLKIQRTQQEDSAVYLCASSLASGEQYFGPGTRLTVT.